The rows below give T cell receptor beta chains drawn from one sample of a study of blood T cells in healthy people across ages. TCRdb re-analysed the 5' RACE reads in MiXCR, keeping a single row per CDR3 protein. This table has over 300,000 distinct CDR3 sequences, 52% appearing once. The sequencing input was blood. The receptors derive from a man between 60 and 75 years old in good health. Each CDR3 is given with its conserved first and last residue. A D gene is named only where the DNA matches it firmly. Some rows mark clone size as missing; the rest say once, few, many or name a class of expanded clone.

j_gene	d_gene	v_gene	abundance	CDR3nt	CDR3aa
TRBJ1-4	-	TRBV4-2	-	TGTGCCAGCAGCCAAGAAGCTCGCGGCGTCATTCTAGAAAAACTGTTTTTT	CASSQEARGVILEKLFF
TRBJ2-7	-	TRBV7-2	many	TGTGCCAGCAGCTTAGCGCCGGGGGGCGACGAGCAGTACTTC	CASSLAPGGDEQYF
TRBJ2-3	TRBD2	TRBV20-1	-	TGCAGTGCTAGAGATGCGGGAGGGCCTGATACGCAGTATTTT	CSARDAGGPDTQYF
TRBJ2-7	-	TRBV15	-	TGTGCCACCAGCAGAGATGGACCCGAGCAGTACTTC	CATSRDGPEQYF
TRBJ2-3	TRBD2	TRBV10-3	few	TGTGCCATCAAAGGGAGCGGGAGAGAAGATACGCAGTATTTT	CAIKGSGREDTQYF
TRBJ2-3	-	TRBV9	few	TGTGCCAGCAGCGTCAGTGAGCGTAGCACAGATACGCAGTATTTT	CASSVSERSTDTQYF
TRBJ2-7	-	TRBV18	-	TGTGCCAGCTCACCCGGGGGATTTGCTGGGGCAGGGGGCGAGCAGTACTTC	CASSPGGFAGAGGEQYF
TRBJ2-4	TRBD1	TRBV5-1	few	TGCGCCAGCAGCTTGGAACAGGGGAAAAACATTCAGTACTTC	CASSLEQGKNIQYF
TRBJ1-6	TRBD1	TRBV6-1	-	TGTGCCAGCAGCCTCGGACAGGGCGTGAATTCACCCCTCCACTTT	CASSLGQGVNSPLHF
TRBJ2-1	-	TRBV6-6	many	TGTGCCAGCAGTTACTCCAACGGCGTGGAGCAGTTCTTC	CASSYSNGVEQFF
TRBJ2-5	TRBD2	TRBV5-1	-	TGCGCCAGCAGCTTGGGAGGAGTTAGCGGGAAAGAGACCCAGTACTTC	CASSLGGVSGKETQYF
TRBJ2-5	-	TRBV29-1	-	TGCAGCGTTCAAGACGGGACCCAAGAGACCCAGTACTTC	CSVQDGTQETQYF
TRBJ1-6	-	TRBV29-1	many	TGCAGCGCTAGGGTCGAAGGGACTCCAAATTCACCCCTCCACTTT	CSARVEGTPNSPLHF
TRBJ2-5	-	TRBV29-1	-	TGCAGCGCCCTCGACAGCTTCCAAGAGACCCAGTACTTC	CSALDSFQETQYF
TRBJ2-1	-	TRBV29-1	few	TGCAGCGCGGGGGACGGCAATGAGCAGTTCTTC	CSAGDGNEQFF
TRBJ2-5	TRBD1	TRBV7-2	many	TGTGCCAGCAGCTCCGGACAGGGGAGTTGGGAGACCCAGTACTTC	CASSSGQGSWETQYF
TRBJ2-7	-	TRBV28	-	TGTGCCAGCAGTCCTTTTCGGGGGACCTACGAGCAGTACTTC	CASSPFRGTYEQYF
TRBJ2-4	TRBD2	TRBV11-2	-	TGTGCCAGCAGCTCGACTAGCGGGCCCAGGTACTTC	CASSSTSGPRYF
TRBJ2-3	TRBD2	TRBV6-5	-	TGTGCCAGCAGTTACTCGGGGAGCGGGAGTCGGACAGATACGCAGTATTTT	CASSYSGSGSRTDTQYF
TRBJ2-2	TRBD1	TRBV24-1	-	TGTGCCACCAGTGATTCCGGGACAGGCATCACCGGGGAGCTGTTTTTT	CATSDSGTGITGELFF
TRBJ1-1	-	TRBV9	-	TGTGCCAGCAGCCCTTCCCTGCGGTTGGGGAGCACTGAAGCTTTCTTT	CASSPSLRLGSTEAFF
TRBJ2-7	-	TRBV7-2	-	TGTGCCAGCAGCTTAGAGAACGAGCAGTACTTC	CASSLENEQYF
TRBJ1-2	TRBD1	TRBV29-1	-	TGCAGCGCTGAGGGACAGGGGAGCGGCTACACCTTC	CSAEGQGSGYTF
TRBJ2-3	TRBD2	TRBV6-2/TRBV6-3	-	TGTGCCGTCAGACTAGCGGGGGGAGGAGATACGCAGTATTTT	CAVRLAGGGDTQYF
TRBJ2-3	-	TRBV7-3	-	TGTGCCAGCAGCGCCCAACCGGGACCCCTGGTCGGTACAGATACGCAGTATTTT	CASSAQPGPLVGTDTQYF
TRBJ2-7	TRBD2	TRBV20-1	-	TGCAGTGCTAGCCCCCGTGGCGGGGGCTACGAGCAGTACTTC	CSASPRGGGYEQYF
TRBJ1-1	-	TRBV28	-	TGTGCCAGCAGTTTGGAAAACACTGTGAACACTGAAGCTTTCTTT	CASSLENTVNTEAFF
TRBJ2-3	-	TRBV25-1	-	TGTGCCAGCAGTGACCCAGGGGGGAGGAGTACGCAGTATTTT	CASSDPGGRSTQYF
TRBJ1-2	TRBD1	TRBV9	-	TGTGCCAGCAGCCCTCACGACAGGGGGCTTAGCTATGGCTACACCTTC	CASSPHDRGLSYGYTF
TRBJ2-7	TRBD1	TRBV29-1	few	TGCAGCGTTGACAATCGGGACAGGGGGTACGAGCAGTACTTC	CSVDNRDRGYEQYF
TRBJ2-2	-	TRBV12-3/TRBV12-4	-	TGTGCCAGCAGTTTAAGGGGCGACACCGGGGAGCTGTTTTTT	CASSLRGDTGELFF
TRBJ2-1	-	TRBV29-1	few	TGCAGCGTTGTACAGGTCAATGAGCAGTTCTTC	CSVVQVNEQFF
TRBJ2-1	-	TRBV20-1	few	TGCAGTGCTCCAGAGGTTTGGGGGGCAAGGTCTAATGAGCAGTTCTTC	CSAPEVWGARSNEQFF
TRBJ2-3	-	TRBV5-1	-	TGCGCCAGCAGCTTGGATCAGACCACAGATACGCAGTATTTT	CASSLDQTTDTQYF
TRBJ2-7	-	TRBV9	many	TGTGCCAGCAGCCCCCGCGGACTGGCAACCTACGAGCAGTACTTC	CASSPRGLATYEQYF
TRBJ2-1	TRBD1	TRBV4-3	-	TGCGCCAGCAGCCCCACCGGGACAGGGATCAATGAGCAGTTCTTC	CASSPTGTGINEQFF
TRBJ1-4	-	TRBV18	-	TGTGCCAGCTCACCAGGGACGCGTTCTAATGAAAAACTGTTTTTT	CASSPGTRSNEKLFF
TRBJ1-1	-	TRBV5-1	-	TGCGCCAGCAGCCCCGCCGGCAGAGCGGGCACTGAAGCTTTCTTT	CASSPAGRAGTEAFF
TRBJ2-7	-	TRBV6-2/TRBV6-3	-	TGTGCCAGCAGTTATTCCTCCCTGCACGAGCAGTACTTC	CASSYSSLHEQYF
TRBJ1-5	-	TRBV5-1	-	TGCGCCAGCAGCACGGACGGGTATAGCAATCAGCCCCAGCATTTT	CASSTDGYSNQPQHF
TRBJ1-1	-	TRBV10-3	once	TGTGCCATCAGTCCCGTTTATCGCACTGAAGCTTTCTTT	CAISPVYRTEAFF
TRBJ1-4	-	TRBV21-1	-	TGTGCCAACAGCCCCTCAGGGGGAGGAAATGAAAAACTGTTTTTT	CANSPSGGGNEKLFF
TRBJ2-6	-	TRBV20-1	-	TGCAGTGCTAGAGCTGGAGGGGGGAGCCCCCTCTCTGGGGCCAACGTCCTGACTTTC	CSARAGGGSPLSGANVLTF
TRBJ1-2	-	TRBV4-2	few	TGTGCCAGCAGCCAGACGACTCTCACCGTTCACCGCTACACCTTC	CASSQTTLTVHRYTF
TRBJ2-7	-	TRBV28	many	TGTGCCAGCAGCTCCTCCGGGCCCCGGAGCTACGAGCAGTACTTC	CASSSSGPRSYEQYF
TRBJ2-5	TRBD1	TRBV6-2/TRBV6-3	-	TGTGCCAGCAGTTACGAATCACAGGGGCCCCAGGAGACCCAGTACTTC	CASSYESQGPQETQYF
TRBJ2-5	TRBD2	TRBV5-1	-	TGCGCCAGCCAACGTTCGCTAGCGGGGGGAGAGACCCAGTACTTC	CASQRSLAGGETQYF
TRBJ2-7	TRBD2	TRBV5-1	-	TGCGCCAGCAGCCTTATAGCGGGAGCGTACGAGCAGTACTTC	CASSLIAGAYEQYF
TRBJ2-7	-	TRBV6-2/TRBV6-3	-	TGTGCCAGCAGTCGCGTCGACGAGCAGTACTTC	CASSRVDEQYF
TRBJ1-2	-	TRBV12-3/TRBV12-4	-	TGTGCCAGCAGCCCTTCGCGGGGTACGGGCTACACCTTC	CASSPSRGTGYTF
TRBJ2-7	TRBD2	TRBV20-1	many	TGCAGTGCCAAAATCGGACTAGCGGGTGTCGAGCAGTACTTC	CSAKIGLAGVEQYF
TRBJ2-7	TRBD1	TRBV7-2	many	TGTGCCAGCAGCTTAGGGGGACAGGGTGTTTTGTACGAGCAGTACTTC	CASSLGGQGVLYEQYF
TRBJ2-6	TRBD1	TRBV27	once	TGTGCCAGCAGTTCCGAGAGGGACAGGGGGCTCTCTGGGGCCAACGTCCTGACTTTC	CASSSERDRGLSGANVLTF
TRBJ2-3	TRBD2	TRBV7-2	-	TGTGCCAGCAGCTCCTTAGCGGGGGGGCTCACAGATACGCAGTATTTT	CASSSLAGGLTDTQYF
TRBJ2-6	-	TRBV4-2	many	TGTGCCAGCAGCCCCCCGTGGGGGTTAGGCTCTGGGGCCAACGTCCTGACTTTC	CASSPPWGLGSGANVLTF